The next 22 T cell receptor beta chains were all read from a single sample in a study of cytomegalovirus exposure and HLA in healthy donors. With 60 Vbeta and 13 Jbeta primers, the PCR was carried out. Profiling relied on immunoSEQ multiplex PCR, and the TCRdb table lists in-frame clones only, not all of them. The sample has around 120,000 clones, 79% seen once. Material: PBMCs. The receptors shown here come from a woman aged 40 to 50 in good health and CMV-seronegative.

The chain employs TRBV28 and TRBJ2-7; TRBD1 agrees at 7 bases. This CDR3 spans 16 amino acids. From germline, CDR1 is MDHEN and CDR2 SYDVKM. V was clipped by 5 bases and J by 0 bases; unmatched bases: 10. In DNA, the CDR3 is TGTGCCAGCAGTCTACGACAGGGCAGGGGCTCCTACGAGCAGTACTTC. It translates to CASSLRQGRGSYEQYF.

This clone was observed once. The chain recombines TRBV7-2 with TRBJ2-3; D call uncertain. This CDR3 is built from 13 residues. V was pared by 2 bases and J by 10 bases, with 13 bases between. Germline lookup yields CDR1 SGHTA and CDR2 FQGNSA. CDR3 sequence reads: CASSLLRSSAQYF. CDR3 coding DNA: TGTGCCAGCAGCTTACTTAGGAGCTCGGCGCAGTATTTT. The full variable domain, completed using reference TRBV7-2 and TRBJ2-3, is GAGVSQSPSNKVTEKGKDVELRCDPISGHTALYWYRQSLGQGLEFLIYFQGNSAPDKSGLPSDRFSAERTGGSVSTLTIQRTQQEDSAVYLCASSLLRSSAQYFGPGTRLTVL.

This clone came up once. The rearrangement links TRBV7-2 to TRBJ1-6, with D unclear. Per germline, CDR1 SGHTA and CDR2 FQGNSA. V was trimmed by 1 base and J by 9 bases, leaving 10 bases between them. The CDR3 runs 14 residues. CDR3 DNA: TGTGCCAGCAGCTTAGGCCCACAGAGTTCACCCCTCCACTTT. This codes for CASSLGPQSSPLHF.

The J gene is TRBJ2-6, the V gene TRBV4-1; D remains unclear. V gave up 4 bases and J gave up 4 bases, with 8 bases separating them. The CDR3 is 14 amino acids. Germline V lookup: CDR1 MGHRA, CDR2 YSYEKL. CDR3 nucleotide sequence: TGCGCCAGCAGCCCCGAGGTCGGGGCCAACGTCCTGACTTTC. It is translated as CASSPEVGANVLTF.

This clone was detected only a few times. The CDR3 DNA reads TGTGCCAGCAGCTCCGACGGAGTCTTCACAGATACGCAGTATTTT. It yields the protein CASSSDGVFTDTQYF. V gene TRBV11-2 combines with J gene TRBJ2-3; D gene unclear. The CDR3 length is 15 residues. Germline-derived CDR1 and CDR2 are SGHAT and FQNNGV. Trimming removed 4 bases at V and 2 bases at J, with 13 bases between.

The rearrangement uses TRBV28 and TRBJ2-7; 9 nucleotides align to TRBD1. V lost 5 bases to trimming and J lost 13 bases; unmatched junction nucleotides: 15. This CDR3 contains 14 residues. Germline assignment: CDR1 MDHEN and CDR2 SYDVKM. The CDR3 here is CASSGGPARDRVYF. DNA for the CDR3: TGTGCCAGCAGTGGGGGTCCAGCCCGGGACAGGGTATACTTC.

This clone was detected a few times. The gene calls are TRBV27 and TRBJ2-6; the D gene is possibly TRBD1 (6 bases). Trimming left V 5 bases short and J 0 bases short, with 26 bases between. The germline gives CDR1 MNHEY, CDR2 SMNVEV (reference sequence). This CDR3 comprises 21 residues. The CDR3 loop reads CASSPPPPLAGASSGANVLTF. The CDR3, as DNA: TGTGCCAGCAGTCCTCCCCCCCCACTGGCAGGGGCTAGCTCTGGGGCCAACGTCCTGACTTTC. Supplemented by reference TRBV27 and TRBJ2-6, the full variable domain reads EAQVTQNPRYLITVTGKKLTVTCSQNMNHEYMSWYRQDPGLGLRQIYYSMNVEVTDKGDVPEGYKVSRKEKRNFPLILESPSPNQTSLYFCASSPPPPLAGASSGANVLTFGAGSRLTVL.

V and J are TRBV6-1 and TRBJ2-7, with 7 bases fitting TRBD1. CDR3 length equals 14 residues. V trimming: 8 bases; J trimming: 8 bases; junction bases outside the gene matches: 15. Germline loops: CDR1 MNHNS, CDR2 SASEGT. The CDR3 DNA sequence: TGTGCCAGCTCCTCGACAGGGCCCACCCCCCAGCAGTACTTC. It specifies CASSSTGPTPQQYF.

The rearrangement joins TRBV19 to TRBJ1-1; 7 bases agree with TRBD1. J lost 4 bases, V lost 3 bases, and 14 bases had no gene match. Germline assignment: CDR1 LNHDA and CDR2 SQIVND (reference sequence). The CDR3 has 17 amino acids. The CDR3 coding sequence is TGTGCCAGTAGTATTCTAACCACAGGGGAGGTGGGCACTGAAGCTTTCTTT. This encodes CASSILTTGEVGTEAFF. Full variable domain (rest looked up from reference TRBV19 and TRBJ1-1): DGGITQSPKYLFRKEGQNVTLSCEQNLNHDAMYWYRQDPGQGLRLIYYSQIVNDFQKGDIAEGYSVSREKKESFPLTVTSAQKNPTAFYLCASSILTTGEVGTEAFFGQGTRLTVV.

The chain is built from TRBV7-2 and TRBJ1-5; a weak D match, TRBD1 (5 bases). The CDR3 has 15 residues. Trimming cost V 5 bases and J 0 bases, with 11 bases left between them. CDR1 is SGHTA, CDR2 FQGNSA, per germline. The CDR3 region has the DNA TGTGCCAGCAGCCCCGACAGTGATAGCAATCAGCCCCAGCATTTT. Its protein is CASSPDSDSNQPQHF.

The CDR3 loop is CASSSSSPANYGYTF. The CDR3 DNA reads TGTGCCAGCAGCTCATCGAGTCCGGCTAACTATGGCTACACCTTC. The V and J genes are TRBV7-9 and TRBJ1-2; D remains unclear. Germline V gene lookup returns CDR1 SEHNR and CDR2 FQNEAQ (reference sequence). V was pared by 4 bases and J by 0 bases, with 12 bases between. The CDR3 length is 15 residues.

The rearrangement links TRBV5-6 to TRBJ2-7; the D gene is possibly TRBD2 (7 bases). Trimming cost V 0 bases and J 4 bases, with 14 bases left between them. This CDR3 has 15 residues. The germline V gene encodes CDR1 SGHDT and CDR2 YYEEEE. CDR3 region: CASSLEGGLNYEQYF. CDR3 bases: TGTGCCAGCAGCTTGGAGGGGGGGCTAAATTACGAGCAGTACTTC.

The sample holds a few counts of this clone. This chain joins TRBV30 and TRBJ2-4; 7 nucleotides line up with TRBD2. The CDR3 contains 15 residues. J was trimmed by 10 bases and V by 2 bases; bases with no gene match: 14. The germline gives CDR1 GTSNPN, CDR2 SVGIG (reference sequence). CDR3 DNA: TGTGCCTGGAGTCCCGGGGGGACGGACTCCGGTATTCAGTACTTC. This codes for CAWSPGGTDSGIQYF.

This chain uses TRBV19 with TRBJ2-3; weak D call: TRBD2 (5 bases). Per germline, CDR1 LNHDA and CDR2 SQIVND (reference sequence). This CDR3 is built from 14 residues. V was cut by 5 bases and J by 0 bases, with 9 bases left in between. The CDR3 loop reads CASSQWTSTDTQYF. The CDR3 DNA reads TGTGCCAGTAGTCAGTGGACTAGCACAGATACGCAGTATTTT.

CDR3 DNA: TGTGCCAGCAGCATCGGGACAGGGCTTCAGCCCCAGCATTTT. It translates to CASSIGTGLQPQHF. The V and J genes are TRBV5-5 and TRBJ1-5; 9 bases align to TRBD1. After removal of 4 bases from V and 6 bases from J, the junction contained 5 bases not matched to a gene. The CDR3 runs 14 residues. Germline assignment: CDR1 SGHKS and CDR2 YYEKEE (reference sequence).

V and J are TRBV9 and TRBJ2-7; 7 nucleotides match TRBD1. The V segment lost 3 bases and the J segment 0 bases; nucleotides outside the gene matches: 9. Germline assignment: CDR1 SGDLS and CDR2 YYNGEE. CDR3 length: 16 amino acids. The CDR3 coding sequence is TGTGCCAGCAGCGCCCCCGAGGGACAGAGCTCCTACGAGCAGTACTTC. Translation: CASSAPEGQSSYEQYF.

The chain joins TRBV6-5 to TRBJ2-1; D is possibly TRBD2 (6 bases). V lost 7 bases to trimming and J lost 1 base, with 11 bases between them. Germline V gene data show CDR1 as MNHEY and CDR2 as SVGAGI. The CDR3 is 14 amino acids. Here the CDR3 reads CASTRRDSYNEQFF. The DNA for the CDR3 is TGTGCCAGCACCCGGAGGGATTCCTACAATGAGCAGTTCTTC.

The J gene is TRBJ1-2, the V gene TRBV5-8; 8 bases are a match to TRBD1. This CDR3 region has 13 residues. Trimming cost V 4 bases and J 6 bases; bases outside gene matches: 5. Germline CDR1 and CDR2: SGHTS and YDEGEE. In DNA, the CDR3 is TGTGCCAGCAGCATATCAGGGGGCAATGGCTACACCTTC. Residues: CASSISGGNGYTF.

The chain recombines TRBV30 with TRBJ2-5; D might be TRBD2 (6 bases). Germline V gene sequence: CDR1 GTSNPN, CDR2 SVGIG (reference sequence). The CDR3 sequence is 11 residues long. The CDR3, as DNA: TGTGCGTGGGGCTCCGGGGGGACCCAGTACTTC. This sequence encodes CAWGSGGTQYF.

The rearrangement uses TRBV4-3 and TRBJ1-1; D perhaps matches TRBD1 (6 bases). Deletions cut 0 bases from V and 0 bases from J, with 14 bases between. CDR1 and CDR2 from the germline V gene are LGHNA and YSLEER. The CDR3 is made up of 17 amino acids. As DNA, the CDR3 is TGCGCCAGCAGCCAAGACGGGAACGACAGGCTGAACACTGAAGCTTTCTTT. Encoded protein: CASSQDGNDRLNTEAFF.

Only a few counts were recorded for this clone. Other DNA sequences from this sample encode an identical CDR3 as well. As DNA, the CDR3 is TGCGCCAGCAGCTTGGGGACAGGTAATCAGCCCCAGCATTTT. Protein product: CASSLGTGNQPQHF. The chain links TRBV5-1 to TRBJ1-5; 7 bases fit TRBD1. The germline V gene has CDR1 SGHRS and CDR2 YFSETQ. This CDR3 contains 14 residues. J was trimmed by 4 bases and V by 0 bases; bases with no gene match: 1.

The V gene is TRBV27, the J gene TRBJ2-5; D remains ambiguous. Germline V gene data show CDR1 as MNHEY and CDR2 as SMNVEV (reference sequence). The CDR3 loop spans 13 amino acids. The V end was cut by 4 bases, the J end by 13 bases, with 19 bases between. The CDR3 coding sequence is TGTGCCAGCAGTTCTGCGGCCGACCAATGCCCGTACTTC. This gives the protein CASSSAADQCPYF.